The T cell receptor (beta chain) described here comes from a study of beta chain features in type 1 diabetes. Trimming removed 0 bases from V and 5 bases from J, with 19 bases in between. The length of the CDR3 is 17 residues. CDR1 LGHNA and CDR2 YSLEER come from the germline V gene. TCRB transcripts that were expressed got sequenced, as all of the isolated RNA had been reverse transcribed. Sequenced by immunoSEQ multiplex PCR; TCRdb stores in-frame clones only, minus some. The sample includes some 410,000 clones, more than 11% of them seen just once. Staining for CD45RO/CCR7/CD25/CD127/CD95/CD27 allowed sorting of CD4+ naive, central memory, regulatory and stem cell-like memory cells. Purities in excess of 95% were seen in all sorted populations. There are a few counts of this clone.

Input material: naive CD4+ T cells from blood. The chain links TRBV4-3 to TRBJ2-5, with D possibly called TRBD1 or TRBD2 (5 bases each). The TCR was taken from a man between 25 and 39 years old in good health. CDR3 DNA: TGCGCCAGCAGCCAAGATCGGGCAGGGAGAGCATGGGAGACCCAGTACTTC. It codes for CASSQDRAGRAWETQYF.